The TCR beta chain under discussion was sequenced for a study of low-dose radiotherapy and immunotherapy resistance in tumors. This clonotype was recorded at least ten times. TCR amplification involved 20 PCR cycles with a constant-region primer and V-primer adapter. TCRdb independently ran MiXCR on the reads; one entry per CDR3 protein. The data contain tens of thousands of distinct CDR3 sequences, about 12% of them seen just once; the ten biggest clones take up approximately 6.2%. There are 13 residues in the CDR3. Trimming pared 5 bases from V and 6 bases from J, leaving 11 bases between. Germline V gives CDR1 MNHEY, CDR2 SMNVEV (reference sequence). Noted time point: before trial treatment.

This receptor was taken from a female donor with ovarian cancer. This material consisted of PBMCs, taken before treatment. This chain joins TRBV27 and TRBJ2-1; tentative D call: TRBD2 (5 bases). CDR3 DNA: TGTGCCAGCAGTCAGAGGGTGGGCAATGAGCAGTTCTTC. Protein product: CASSQRVGNEQFF.